The clone carrying this T cell receptor (beta chain) was seen ten or more times. The data stem from a study of T cells in Graves' hyperthyroidism and ophthalmopathy. Looking at the study overall: Peripheral blood was secured at the point of initial diagnosis, before any treatment.

Amplification targeted TCR beta CDR3 regions from RNA transcripts. The HTBI primer set drove a first-round RT-PCR of the TCR CDR3. TCRdb passed the multiplex PCR reads through MiXCR, listing each CDR3 protein once. The profile shows around 450,000 distinct CDR3 sequences, roughly 14% of them singletons. This CDR3 comprises 15 residues. Trimming pared 4 bases from V and 5 bases from J, leaving 18 bases between. Germline V gene lookup returns CDR1 ENHRY and CDR2 SYGVKD. Sequenced sample: blood. The rearrangement uses TRBV10-3 and TRBJ2-7; the D gene could be TRBD1 or TRBD2 (5 bases each). This clonotype originated in a woman aged 18-35 years with Graves' hyperthyroidism. The CDR3 loop reads CAISAPVRGFDEQYF. The DNA of the CDR3 is TGTGCCATCAGTGCACCGGTGAGGGGCTTTGACGAGCAGTACTTC.